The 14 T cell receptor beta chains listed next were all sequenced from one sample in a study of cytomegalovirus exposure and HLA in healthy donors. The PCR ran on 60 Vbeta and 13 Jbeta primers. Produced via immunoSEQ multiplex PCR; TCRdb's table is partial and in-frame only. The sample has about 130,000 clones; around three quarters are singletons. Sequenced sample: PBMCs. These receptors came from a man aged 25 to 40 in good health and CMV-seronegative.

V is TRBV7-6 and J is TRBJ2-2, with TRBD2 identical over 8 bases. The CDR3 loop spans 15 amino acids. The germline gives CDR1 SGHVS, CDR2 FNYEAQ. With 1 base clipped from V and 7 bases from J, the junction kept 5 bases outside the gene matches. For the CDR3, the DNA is TGTGCCAGCAGCTTAGTAGCGGGGTATGGCGGGGAGCTGTTTTTT. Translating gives CASSLVAGYGGELFF.

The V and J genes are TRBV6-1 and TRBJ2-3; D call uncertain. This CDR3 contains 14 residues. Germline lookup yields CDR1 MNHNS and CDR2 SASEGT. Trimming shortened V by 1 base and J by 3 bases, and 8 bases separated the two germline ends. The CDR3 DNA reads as TGTGCCAGCAGTGAAGTCCGTGCGACAGATACGCAGTATTTT. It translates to CASSEVRATDTQYF.

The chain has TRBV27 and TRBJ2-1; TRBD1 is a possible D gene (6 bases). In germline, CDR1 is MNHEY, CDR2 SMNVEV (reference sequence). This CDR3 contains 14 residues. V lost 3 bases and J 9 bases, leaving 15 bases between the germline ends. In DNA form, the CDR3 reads TGTGCCAGCAGTTTCGGCAGGGGTGTGGTTGAGCAGTTCTTC. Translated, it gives CASSFGRGVVEQFF.

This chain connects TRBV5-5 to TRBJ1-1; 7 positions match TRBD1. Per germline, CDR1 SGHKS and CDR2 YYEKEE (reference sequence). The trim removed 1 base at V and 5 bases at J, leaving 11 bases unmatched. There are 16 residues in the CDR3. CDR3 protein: CASSLMSARGVTEAFF. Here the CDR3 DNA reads TGTGCCAGCAGCTTGATGTCCGCCAGGGGGGTGACTGAAGCTTTCTTT.

CDR3 coding DNA: TGTGCCAGCACCAAAAGAGGTGGGGGGACTGAAGCTTTCTTT. The encoded protein is CASTKRGGGTEAFF. This chain uses TRBV7-2 with TRBJ1-1; the D gene is possibly TRBD1 (5 bases). Germline V gives CDR1 SGHTA, CDR2 FQGNSA. The CDR3 spans 14 residues. Trimming pared 7 bases from V and 5 bases from J, leaving 17 bases between.

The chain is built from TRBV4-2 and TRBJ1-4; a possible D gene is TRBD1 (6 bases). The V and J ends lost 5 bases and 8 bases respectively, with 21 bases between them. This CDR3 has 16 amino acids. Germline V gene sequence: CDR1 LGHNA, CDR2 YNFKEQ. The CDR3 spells CASSKRMGAQDEKLFF. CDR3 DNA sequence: TGTGCCAGCAGCAAAAGGATGGGGGCGCAGGACGAAAAACTGTTTTTT.

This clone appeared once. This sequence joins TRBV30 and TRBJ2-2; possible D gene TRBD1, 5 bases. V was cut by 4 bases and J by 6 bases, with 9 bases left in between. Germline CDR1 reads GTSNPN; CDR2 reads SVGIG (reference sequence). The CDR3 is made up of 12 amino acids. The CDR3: CAWNRGAGELFF. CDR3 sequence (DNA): TGTGCCTGGAATAGGGGCGCCGGGGAGCTGTTTTTT.

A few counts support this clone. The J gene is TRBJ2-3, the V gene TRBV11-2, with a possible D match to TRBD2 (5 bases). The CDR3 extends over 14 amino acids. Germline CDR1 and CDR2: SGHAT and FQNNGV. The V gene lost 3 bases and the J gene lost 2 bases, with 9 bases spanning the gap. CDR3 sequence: CASSFNRDTDTQYF. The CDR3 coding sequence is TGTGCCAGCAGCTTTAATCGGGACACAGATACGCAGTATTTT. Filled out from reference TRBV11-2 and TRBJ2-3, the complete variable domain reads EAGVAQSPRYKIIEKRQSVAFWCNPISGHATLYWYQQILGQGPKLLIQFQNNGVVDDSQLPKDRFSAERLKGVDSTLKIQPAKLEDSAVYLCASSFNRDTDTQYFGPGTRLTVL.

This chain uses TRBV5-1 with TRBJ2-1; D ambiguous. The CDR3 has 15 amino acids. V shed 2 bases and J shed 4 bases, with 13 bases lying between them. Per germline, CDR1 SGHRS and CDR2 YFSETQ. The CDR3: CASSFRVGPYNEQFF. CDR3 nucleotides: TGCGCCAGCAGCTTCCGGGTAGGCCCTTACAATGAGCAGTTCTTC.

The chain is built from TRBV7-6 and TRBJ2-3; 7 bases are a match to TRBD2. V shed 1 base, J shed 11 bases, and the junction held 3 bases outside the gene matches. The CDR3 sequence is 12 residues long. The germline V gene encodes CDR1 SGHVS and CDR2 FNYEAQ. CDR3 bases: TGTGCCAGCAGCTTAGAAGGGACTAAGCAGTATTTT. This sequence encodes CASSLEGTKQYF.

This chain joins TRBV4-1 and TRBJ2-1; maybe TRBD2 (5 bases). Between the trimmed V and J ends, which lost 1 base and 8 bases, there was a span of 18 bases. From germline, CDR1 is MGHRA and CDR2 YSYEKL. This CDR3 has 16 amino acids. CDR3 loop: CASSQGSGGTGHEQFF. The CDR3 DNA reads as TGCGCCAGCAGCCAAGGGAGCGGCGGTACGGGCCATGAGCAGTTCTTC.

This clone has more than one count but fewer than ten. The CDR3 reads CASSHGQINEKLFF. In DNA, the CDR3 is TGTGCCAGCAGCCACGGACAGATTAATGAAAAACTGTTTTTT. The rearrangement joins TRBV5-5 to TRBJ1-4, with D perhaps matching TRBD1 (6 bases). In germline, CDR1 is SGHKS, CDR2 YYEKEE (reference sequence). With 4 bases removed from V and 4 bases from J, the gap between germline ends came to 11 bases. The CDR3 consists of 14 residues.

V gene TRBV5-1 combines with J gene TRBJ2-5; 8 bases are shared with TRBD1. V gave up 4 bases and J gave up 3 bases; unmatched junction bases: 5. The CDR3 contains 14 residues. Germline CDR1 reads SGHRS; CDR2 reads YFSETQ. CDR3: CASSPGQGKETQYF. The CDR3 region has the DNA TGCGCCAGCAGCCCTGGACAGGGAAAAGAGACCCAGTACTTC.

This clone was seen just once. For the CDR3, the DNA is TGTGCCAGCAGTTCCTCGAACACCGGGGAGCTGTTTTTT. As protein: CASSSSNTGELFF. The chain has TRBV27 and TRBJ2-2; D uncertain. CDR3 length: 13 residues. CDR1 is MNHEY and CDR2 is SMNVEV in the germline V gene (reference sequence). Trimming removed 4 bases at V and 0 bases at J, with 3 bases between.